The 27 T cell receptor beta chains below all came from one sample that was sequenced in a study of cytomegalovirus exposure and HLA in healthy donors. Sequencing used immunoSEQ multiplex PCR; TCRdb keeps in-frame clones, though not all of them. The sample shows some 140,000 clones, around 88% of them seen only once. The sample taken for sequencing was PBMCs. Source of these receptors: a man in his late teens or twenties in good health and CMV-seropositive.

The rearrangement joins TRBV6-1 to TRBJ1-3; 8 nucleotides align to TRBD1. From germline, CDR1 is MNHNS and CDR2 SASEGT. V was clipped by 3 bases and J by 5 bases; unmatched bases: 6. The CDR3 length is 15 residues. This chain's CDR3 is CASSDWTGTRNTIYF. CDR3 nucleotide sequence: TGTGCCAGCAGTGACTGGACAGGGACTAGAAACACCATATATTTT.

The chain has TRBV5-5 and TRBJ1-2; 9 bases are a match to TRBD1. CDR3 length equals 13 residues. Germline V gene sequence: CDR1 SGHKS, CDR2 YYEKEE (reference sequence). The V and J ends lost 0 bases and 7 bases, in that order; junction bases with no gene match: 1. CDR3: CASSLDRGLGYTF. Written as DNA, the CDR3 is TGTGCCAGCAGCTTGGACAGGGGGCTTGGCTACACCTTC.

This clone was recorded once. This chain uses TRBV7-3 with TRBJ2-1; D gene unclear. V gave up 1 base and J gave up 0 bases, with 7 bases separating them. This CDR3 is built from 15 residues. In germline, CDR1 is SGHTA, CDR2 FQGTGA. The CDR3 loop reads CASSLKESSYNEQFF. The CDR3, as DNA: TGTGCCAGCAGCTTAAAGGAGAGCTCCTACAATGAGCAGTTCTTC.

The V call is TRBV15, the J call TRBJ2-1; 8 bases line up with TRBD1. This CDR3 has 15 residues. From germline, CDR1 is LNHNV and CDR2 YYDKDF (reference sequence). V lost 3 bases, J lost 8 bases, and 9 bases stayed unmatched. The CDR3: CATSSGTGLNDEQFF. The CDR3 DNA is TGTGCCACCAGCAGTGGGACAGGTCTCAATGATGAGCAGTTCTTC.

This clone was counted between two and nine times. The chain joins TRBV6-6 to TRBJ1-2, with TRBD1 identical over 9 bases. The CDR3 is 14 amino acids. Germline loops: CDR1 MNHNY, CDR2 SVGAGI (reference sequence). Trimming at V came to 7 bases and at J to 5 bases, leaving 8 bases not matched to a gene. CDR3: CASNYWDREYGYTF. The CDR3 region has the DNA TGTGCCAGCAACTACTGGGACAGGGAGTATGGCTACACCTTC.

This chain joins TRBV4-3 and TRBJ1-6; D may be TRBD1 (6 bases). The CDR3 sequence is 19 residues long. V was cut by 2 bases and J by 5 bases, with 22 bases left in between. Germline values: CDR1 LGHNA, CDR2 YSLEER. The CDR3 sequence: CASSQHAAGGRGNNSPLHF. CDR3 nucleotide sequence: TGCGCCAGCAGCCAACACGCCGCCGGGGGGCGCGGGAATAATTCACCCCTCCACTTT.

The J gene is TRBJ1-5, the V gene TRBV6-5; D perhaps matches TRBD1 (5 bases). This CDR3 is 14 amino acids long. Trimming removed 10 bases from V and 0 bases from J, with 13 bases in between. Germline CDR1 and CDR2: MNHEY and SVGAGI. The CDR3 protein is CAIGGSYSNQPQHF. In DNA, the CDR3 is TGTGCCATCGGGGGGAGTTATAGCAATCAGCCCCAGCATTTT.

The V call is TRBV19, the J call TRBJ1-5, with D uncertain. The CDR3 consists of 14 residues. CDR1 is LNHDA, CDR2 SQIVND, per germline (reference sequence). The V end lost 3 bases, the J end lost 4 bases, and 10 bases lay between the germline ends. The CDR3 sequence: CASSIYGGNQPQHF. The DNA for the CDR3 is TGTGCCAGTAGTATTTACGGAGGGAATCAGCCCCAGCATTTT. Looking up the rest from reference TRBV19 and TRBJ1-5 gives the full variable domain: DGGITQSPKYLFRKEGQNVTLSCEQNLNHDAMYWYRQDPGQGLRLIYYSQIVNDFQKGDIAEGYSVSREKKESFPLTVTSAQKNPTAFYLCASSIYGGNQPQHFGDGTRLSIL.

The J gene is TRBJ2-1, the V gene TRBV4-3; TRBD2 matches at 8 bases. The trim removed 0 bases at V and 0 bases at J, leaving 1 base unmatched. This CDR3 region has 16 residues. Germline V gives CDR1 LGHNA, CDR2 YSLEER. The chain's CDR3 is CASSQESGGSYNEQFF. The CDR3 coding sequence is TGCGCCAGCAGCCAAGAGAGCGGGGGCTCCTACAATGAGCAGTTCTTC.

This rearrangement joins TRBV11-2 to TRBJ1-1; D uncertain. The CDR3 is made up of 13 amino acids. The V gene lost 6 bases and the J gene lost 3 bases, with 11 bases spanning the gap. Per germline, CDR1 SGHAT and CDR2 FQNNGV. The CDR3 DNA reads TGTGCCAGCAGAGCGGCTGGGGACACTGAAGCTTTCTTT. This translates into CASRAAGDTEAFF.

The chain employs TRBV18 and TRBJ1-2; TRBD1 aligns across 9 bases. The V gene end was trimmed by 5 bases and the J gene end by 6 bases; junction bases not matched to a gene: 4. The CDR3 has 13 amino acids. The germline V gene encodes CDR1 KGHSH and CDR2 LQKENI. As DNA, the CDR3 is TGTGCCAGCTCAAGGACAGGGGAAAATGGCTACACCTTC. Its protein is CASSRTGENGYTF.

The rearrangement links TRBV7-9 to TRBJ2-3, with D maybe TRBD2 (6 bases). The CDR3 runs 14 residues. V lost 4 bases and J 3 bases, leaving 11 bases between the germline ends. Germline CDR1 is SEHNR and CDR2 is FQNEAQ (reference sequence). CDR3 loop: CASSWGVSTDTQYF. Here the CDR3 DNA reads TGTGCCAGCAGCTGGGGGGTGTCGACAGATACGCAGTATTTT.

This sequence joins TRBV12-5 and TRBJ2-2; 8 positions match TRBD1. Germline V lookup: CDR1 LGHNT, CDR2 FRNRAP. The CDR3 contains 16 residues. The V and J ends lost 6 bases and 4 bases, in that order; junction bases with no gene match: 10. CDR3 coding DNA: TGTGCTAGTGGGGACCAGACAGGGGTGGGCACCGGGGAGCTGTTTTTT. It codes for CASGDQTGVGTGELFF.

The V gene is TRBV2, the J gene TRBJ2-7, with D maybe TRBD1 (6 bases). This CDR3 is 14 amino acids long. Per germline, CDR1 SNHLY and CDR2 FYNNEI. V lost 4 bases and J 4 bases, leaving 14 bases between the germline ends. The CDR3, as DNA: TGTGCCAGCAGTGGGGGGCAGGGCCGGTACGAGCAGTACTTC. Protein sequence: CASSGGQGRYEQYF.

The rearrangement joins TRBV5-1 to TRBJ1-5; D unresolved. Deletions cut 1 base from V and 0 bases from J, with 8 bases between. The CDR3 is made up of 15 amino acids. Looked up from germline, CDR1 is SGHRS and CDR2 is YFSETQ. The CDR3 protein is CASSLNGNSNQPQHF. The DNA of the CDR3 is TGCGCCAGCAGCTTGAACGGGAATAGCAATCAGCCCCAGCATTTT.

The V and J genes are TRBV7-7 and TRBJ1-5; maybe TRBD1 (6 bases). The CDR3 consists of 14 residues. Germline loops: CDR1 SSHAT, CDR2 FNYEAQ (reference sequence). Trimming took 2 bases from V and 2 from J, leaving 7 bases between them. Here the CDR3 reads CASSLWTGNQPQHF. The CDR3 bases are TGTGCCAGCAGCTTATGGACAGGCAATCAGCCCCAGCATTTT.

Of note for this clone: Because it lacks the conserved phenylalanine or tryptophan at the end, this CDR3 is likely a read error. The DNA is left out, because the CDR3 cannot be placed on it with certainty; the CDR3 is given as TCRdb lists it. This sequence joins TRBV6-7 and TRBJ1-4. TRBV6-7 is given ORF status, its function remaining uncertain. The CDR3 numbers 9 amino acids, ends counted. The CDR3 loop reads CASMETRPS.

V usage is TRBV19 and J usage is TRBJ2-7; 8 nucleotides align to TRBD1. Looked up from germline, CDR1 is LNHDA and CDR2 is SQIVND (reference sequence). The CDR3 spans 15 residues. With 3 bases clipped from V and 3 bases from J, the junction kept 7 bases outside the gene matches. The CDR3 loop reads CASSIGQGARYEQYF. The DNA for the CDR3 is TGTGCCAGTAGTATTGGACAGGGCGCCCGCTACGAGCAGTACTTC.

This chain joins TRBV19 and TRBJ2-2, with 8 bases lining up with TRBD2. CDR1 LNHDA and CDR2 SQIVND come from the germline V gene (reference sequence). CDR3 length equals 15 residues. The V and J ends lost 4 bases and 7 bases, in that order; junction bases with no gene match: 8. This CDR3 is CASSTRAGEDGELFF. DNA of the CDR3: TGTGCCAGTAGTACCCGAGCGGGAGAAGACGGGGAGCTGTTTTTT.

The chain joins TRBV2 to TRBJ2-1; TRBD2 matches at 7 bases. The CDR3 is 18 amino acids. Germline V CDR1 and CDR2: SNHLY, FYNNEI. The J segment lost 3 bases and the V segment lost 2 bases, leaving 13 bases of the junction unmatched. CDR3 sequence: CASSEWGSGAQNYNEQFF. The CDR3 coding sequence is TGTGCCAGCAGTGAATGGGGAAGCGGGGCACAAAACTACAATGAGCAGTTCTTC.

V gene TRBV6-1 combines with J gene TRBJ1-1; 7 bases align to TRBD1. CDR3 length: 15 amino acids. The J segment lost 3 bases and the V segment lost 3 bases, leaving 7 bases of the junction unmatched. Germline V gene data show CDR1 as MNHNS and CDR2 as SASEGT. DNA for the CDR3: TGTGCCAGCAGTGATGACAGGGACTTGGACACTGAAGCTTTCTTT. Residues: CASSDDRDLDTEAFF.

CDR3 region: CSATTQYF. DNA of the CDR3: TGCAGTGCTACAACCCAGTACTTC. J is TRBJ2-5 and V is TRBV20-1, with unresolved D. V lost 4 bases and J 8 bases, leaving 2 bases between the germline ends. The CDR3 totals 8 residues. Germline V gene sequence: CDR1 DFQATT, CDR2 SNEGSKA (reference sequence).

This rearrangement joins TRBV4-2 to TRBJ1-5; TRBD1 agrees at 7 bases. The ends lost 1 base at V and 3 bases at J; junction bases unmatched: 3. Germline loops: CDR1 LGHNA, CDR2 YNFKEQ. The CDR3 covers 15 residues. CDR3 in amino acids: CASSQADRDNQPQHF. CDR3 bases: TGTGCCAGCAGCCAAGCCGACAGGGACAATCAGCCCCAGCATTTT.

This chain links TRBV6-1 with TRBJ2-5, with 9 bases fitting TRBD1. J gave up 1 base and V 2 bases, and 11 bases lay outside the gene matches. CDR3 length equals 18 residues. Per the germline V gene, CDR1 is MNHNS and CDR2 is SASEGT. In nucleotides, the CDR3 is TGTGCCAGCAGTGAAAGAACAGGGGGCAGAACCGTCCAAGAGACCCAGTACTTC. Translating gives CASSERTGGRTVQETQYF.

The rearrangement uses TRBV7-9 and TRBJ1-3; perhaps TRBD1 as D (5 bases). The length of the CDR3 is 15 residues. Germline V gene sequence: CDR1 SEHNR, CDR2 FQNEAQ (reference sequence). V lost 3 bases and J 2 bases, leaving 11 bases between the germline ends. CDR3 in DNA: TGTGCCAGCAGCTTTCGGGCAGGGACTGGAAACACCATATATTTT. It encodes CASSFRAGTGNTIYF.

This chain connects TRBV9 to TRBJ1-3; possible D gene TRBD1, 5 bases. In germline, CDR1 is SGDLS, CDR2 YYNGEE. V was shortened by 0 bases and J by 4 bases, with 8 bases between the two germline ends. The CDR3 extends over 14 amino acids. The CDR3 nucleotides are TGTGCCAGCAGCGTAGCAGGGTCCGGAAACACCATATATTTT. Translated, it gives CASSVAGSGNTIYF.

The V and J genes are TRBV23-1 and TRBJ2-1; possible D gene TRBD1, 6 bases. TRBV23-1 is noted as an ORF with a role that remains uncertain. Trimming shortened V by 5 bases and J by 8 bases, and 19 bases separated the two germline ends. This CDR3 is built from 15 residues. CDR3 nucleotides: TGCGCCAGCAGTTCCAAAATACAGGGTACCGATGAGCAGTTCTTC. Translation gives CASSSKIQGTDEQFF.